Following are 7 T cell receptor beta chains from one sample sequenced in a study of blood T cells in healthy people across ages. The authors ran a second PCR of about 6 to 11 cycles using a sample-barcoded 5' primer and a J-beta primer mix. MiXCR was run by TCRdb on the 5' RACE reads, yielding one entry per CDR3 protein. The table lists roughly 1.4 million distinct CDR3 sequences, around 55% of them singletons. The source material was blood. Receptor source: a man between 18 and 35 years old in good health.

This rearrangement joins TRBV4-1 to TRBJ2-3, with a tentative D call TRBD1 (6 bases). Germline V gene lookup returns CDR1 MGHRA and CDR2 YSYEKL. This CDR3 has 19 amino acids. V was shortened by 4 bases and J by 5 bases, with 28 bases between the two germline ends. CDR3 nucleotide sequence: TGCGCCAGCAGCCTCATTCCACCGGGACCGTTCGAGGGGGTAGATACGCAGTATTTT. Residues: CASSLIPPGPFEGVDTQYF.

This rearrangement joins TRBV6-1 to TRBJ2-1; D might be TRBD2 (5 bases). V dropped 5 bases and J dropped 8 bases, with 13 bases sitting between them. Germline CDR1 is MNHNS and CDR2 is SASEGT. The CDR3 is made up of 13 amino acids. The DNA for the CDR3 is TGTGCCAGCAGTATCACCGGGATATATGAGCAGTTCTTC. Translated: CASSITGIYEQFF.

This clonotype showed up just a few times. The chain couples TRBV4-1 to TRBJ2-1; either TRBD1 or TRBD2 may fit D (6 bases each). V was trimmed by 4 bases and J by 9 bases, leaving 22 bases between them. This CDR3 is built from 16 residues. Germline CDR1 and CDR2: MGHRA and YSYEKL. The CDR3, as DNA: TGCGCCAGCAGCCCCCCACTCCAGGGGAGAGCGGGTGAGCAGTTCTTC. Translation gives CASSPPLQGRAGEQFF.

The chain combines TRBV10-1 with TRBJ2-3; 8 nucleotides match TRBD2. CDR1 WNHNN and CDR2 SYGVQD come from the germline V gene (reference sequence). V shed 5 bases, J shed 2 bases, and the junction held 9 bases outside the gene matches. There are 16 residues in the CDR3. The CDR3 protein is CASSRVIAGNTDTQYF. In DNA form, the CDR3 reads TGCGCCAGCAGTCGAGTAATAGCGGGGAACACAGATACGCAGTATTTT.

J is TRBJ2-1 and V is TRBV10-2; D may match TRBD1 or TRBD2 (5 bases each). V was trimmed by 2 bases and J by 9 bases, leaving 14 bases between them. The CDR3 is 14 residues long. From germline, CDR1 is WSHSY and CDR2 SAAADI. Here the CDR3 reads CASSEGTSIGEQFF. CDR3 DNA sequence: TGCGCCAGCAGTGAGGGGACGTCCATCGGTGAGCAGTTCTTC.

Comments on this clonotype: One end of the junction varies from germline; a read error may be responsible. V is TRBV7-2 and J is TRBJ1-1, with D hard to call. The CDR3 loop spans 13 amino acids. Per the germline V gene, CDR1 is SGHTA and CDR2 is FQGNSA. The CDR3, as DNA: TGTGCCTGCAGCTACCAAGGGAACACTGAAGCTTTCTTT. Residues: CACSYQGNTEAFF. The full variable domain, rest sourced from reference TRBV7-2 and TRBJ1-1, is GAGVSQSPSNKVTEKGKDVELRCDPISGHTALYWYRQSLGQGLEFLIYFQGNSAPDKSGLPSDRFSAERTGGSVSTLTIQRTQQEDSAVYLCACSYQGNTEAFFGQGTRLTVV.

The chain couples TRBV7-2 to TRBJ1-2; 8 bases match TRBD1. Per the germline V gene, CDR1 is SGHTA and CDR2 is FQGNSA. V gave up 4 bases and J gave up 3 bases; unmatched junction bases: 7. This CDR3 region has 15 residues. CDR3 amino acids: CASSSQDRADYGYTF. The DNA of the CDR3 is TGTGCCAGCAGCTCCCAGGACAGGGCTGACTATGGCTACACCTTC.